The text below deals with one T cell receptor (beta chain). V dropped 4 bases and J dropped 6 bases, with 14 bases sitting between them. The CDR3 runs 13 residues. Germline-derived CDR1 and CDR2 are SQVTM and ANQGSEA. The sample is drawn from a study of CD8+ T cells in alopecia areata. Across the study: For the treated group, dosing was oral tofacitinib at 5 to 10 mg twice daily. A 6-month period off drug followed tofacitinib, which lasted 6 to 18 months.

Once RNA had been extracted, it was reverse transcribed into cDNA to act as the sequencing template. Assay: immunoSEQ multiplex PCR; the TCRdb copy retains only in-frame clones and omits some. Of 150,000 to 200,000 clones listed, 59% are singletons. The chain employs TRBV29-1 and TRBJ2-3, with D possibly being TRBD2 (6 bases). Specimen: CD4+ T cells sorted from blood, collected at week 0. The receptor was derived from a human donor with alopecia areata. In nucleotides, the CDR3 is TGCAGCGTTGGGGTCCGGGGGAGGGATACGCAGTATTTT. Protein sequence: CSVGVRGRDTQYF.